Each of the 31 T cell receptor beta chains below was sequenced from the same sample in a study of regulatory T cells in long-lasting Graves disease (dated by TCRdb to the early 2020s). The library was obtained by multiplex PCR. TCRdb shows the sequencer as Illumina HiSeq 4000. TCR beta libraries were built with iRepertoire HTBI primers and Arm-PCR amplification of CDR3 regions. TCRdb passed the public sequencing reads through fastp at Q25 and MiXCR, retaining productive beta sequences. When rows share a CDR3 protein, they turn into one entry using the most common DNA and genes. The sample table shows hundreds of thousands of distinct CDR3 sequences, and about 20% are seen once. In total, the top ten clones hold roughly 14% of the sample. The label giving this sample's time point can be read as: persistent/refractory GD, antithyroid drugs over 5 years with positive TRAb. For both TCR sequencing and RNA sequencing, RNA was extracted from PBMCs in TRIzol.

Sequenced material: peripheral blood mononuclear cells (PBMCs), taken when the disease was refractory, from a patient treated with antithyroid drugs. Receptor source: a female donor with Graves disease.

This clonotype was recorded many times. V and J are TRBV6-1 and TRBJ1-5; no definite D call. CDR1 is MNHNS, CDR2 SASEGT, per germline. The CDR3 consists of 12 residues. V was pared by 7 bases and J by 1 base, with 5 bases between. The CDR3 reads CASKRSNQPQHF. The CDR3 DNA follows: TGTGCCAGCAAAAGAAGCAATCAGCCCCAGCATTTT.

On this clonotype itself: One base away lies a much larger clone, so this may be a sequencing read error. This chain links TRBV6-1 with TRBJ1-2; D uncertain. CDR1 and CDR2 from the germline V gene are MNHNS and SASEGT. The CDR3 has 15 residues. The CDR3 loop reads CASTSWANSNHGYTF. CDR3 nucleotide sequence: TGTGCCAGCACGTCCTGGGCGAACTCTAACCATGGCTACACCTTC.

The J gene is TRBJ2-5, the V gene TRBV5-1; 7 positions agree with TRBD2. The junction had 5 bases not matched to a gene; V was cut back by 3 bases and J by 3 bases. The CDR3 consists of 14 residues. Germline V CDR1 and CDR2: SGHRS, YFSETQ. CDR3 DNA: TGCGCCAGCAGCTCTCTAGCGGCAGAAGAGACCCAGTACTTC. Translating it yields CASSSLAAEETQYF.

The chain employs TRBV29-1 and TRBJ2-7; D perhaps matches TRBD1 (5 bases). The V end lost 7 bases, the J end lost 0 bases, and 10 bases lay between the germline ends. The CDR3 consists of 12 residues. Germline loops: CDR1 SQVTM, CDR2 ANQGSEA. CDR3 nucleotides: TGCAGCGGAAGGGGAAGCTCCTACGAGCAGTACTTC. Encoded protein: CSGRGSSYEQYF.

The chain couples TRBV6-1 to TRBJ1-2; unclear D gene. The V end lost 5 bases, the J end lost 4 bases, and 14 bases lay between the germline ends. The V gene's germline CDR1 is MNHNS and CDR2 SASEGT. CDR3 length: 14 residues. CDR3 sequence: CASSRDKTFYGYTF. Here the CDR3 DNA reads TGTGCCAGCAGTCGTGACAAAACATTCTATGGCTACACCTTC.

This sequence joins TRBV19 and TRBJ1-6; 7 bases are a match to TRBD1. V lost 5 bases to trimming and J lost 7 bases; unmatched junction nucleotides: 8. The germline gives CDR1 LNHDA, CDR2 SQIVND (reference sequence). This CDR3 is built from 15 residues. The CDR3 protein is CASSVRQGPNSPLHF. The DNA for the CDR3 is TGTGCCAGTAGTGTGAGACAGGGACCAAATTCACCCCTCCACTTT.

This clonotype was counted at least ten times. The genes are TRBV6-1 and TRBJ1-2; tentative D call: TRBD1 (6 bases). With 4 bases removed from V and 8 bases from J, the gap between germline ends came to 14 bases. Looked up from germline, CDR1 is MNHNS and CDR2 is SASEGT. This CDR3 spans 13 amino acids. CDR3 DNA: TGTGCCAGCAGTGTCGAAGACAGGCAGGGCTACACCTTC. This gives the protein CASSVEDRQGYTF.

The gene calls are TRBV11-2 and TRBJ2-7, with D maybe TRBD1 (7 bases). With 4 bases removed from V and 2 bases from J, the gap between germline ends came to 12 bases. CDR3 length equals 14 residues. In germline, CDR1 is SGHAT, CDR2 FQNNGV. The CDR3 here is CASSWAGQPYEQYF. The CDR3 region has the DNA TGTGCCAGCAGCTGGGCGGGACAGCCCTACGAGCAGTACTTC.

The count of this clonotype is one. The junction departs from the called germline gene at one end, perhaps through a read error. This chain joins TRBV19 and TRBJ1-5; D is possibly TRBD1 (5 bases). The CDR3 is 13 residues long. Germline loops: CDR1 LNHDA, CDR2 SQIVND (reference sequence). CDR3 nucleotide sequence: TGTGCCAGTAGTGCACAGGTGGATCAGCCCCAGAATTTT. Protein sequence: CASSAQVDQPQNF.

J is TRBJ1-3 and V is TRBV6-2 or TRBV6-3; tentative D call: TRBD1 (6 bases). Germline V gene lookup returns CDR1 MNHEY and CDR2 SVGEGT. The CDR3 contains 17 residues. The germline V and J ends were trimmed by 1 base and 0 bases, with 13 bases remaining between them. The CDR3 nucleotides are TGTGCCAGCAGTTACTTTGCAGGGGACGCCTCTGGAAACACCATATATTTT. Translating it yields CASSYFAGDASGNTIYF.

This clonotype was found many times. This chain joins TRBV20-1 and TRBJ1-5; D may be TRBD1 (5 bases). The CDR3 runs to 13 residues. Deletions cut 3 bases from V and 2 bases from J, with 8 bases between. Germline loops: CDR1 DFQATT, CDR2 SNEGSKA (reference sequence). CDR3 loop: CSASTGGNQPQHF. CDR3 nucleotides: TGCAGTGCTAGTACAGGAGGCAATCAGCCCCAGCATTTT.

This clonotype was observed many times. The chain carries TRBV7-3 and TRBJ1-2; 7 bases are shared with TRBD1. The CDR3 is 14 residues long. V dropped 2 bases and J dropped 8; count of bases not matched to a gene: 8. The germline V gene has CDR1 SGHTA and CDR2 FQGTGA. The CDR3 sequence: CASSLLGTEEGYTF. CDR3 coding DNA: TGTGCCAGCAGCTTATTAGGGACAGAGGAAGGCTACACCTTC.

Many counts were recorded for this clonotype. The chain joins TRBV7-6 to TRBJ2-7, with a possible D match to TRBD2 (7 bases). V shed 6 bases and J shed 4 bases, with 13 bases lying between them. This CDR3 has 13 residues. From germline, CDR1 is SGHVS and CDR2 FNYEAQ. CDR3: CASRGGARYEQYF. CDR3 nucleotide sequence: TGTGCCAGCAGAGGGGGGGCTCGATACGAGCAGTACTTC.

The gene calls are TRBV6-2 or TRBV6-3 and TRBJ1-2, with D perhaps TRBD1 (5 bases). The CDR3 is 14 residues long. Germline values: CDR1 MNHEY, CDR2 SVGEGT. Trimming left V 8 bases short and J 2 bases short, with 15 bases between. Written as DNA, the CDR3 is TGTGCCAGCGGTTCCAGACAGACCAACTATGGCTACACCTTC. Its protein product is CASGSRQTNYGYTF.

With regard to this clonotype: The junction and the germline gene differ at one end; a read error may be behind it. V gene TRBV6-2 or TRBV6-3 combines with J gene TRBJ1-5; D uncertain. Germline-derived CDR1 and CDR2 are MNHEY and SVGEGT. This CDR3 spans 12 amino acids. The CDR3, as DNA: TGTGCCAGCGGTTACTCCAATCAGCCCCAGCATTTT. It yields the protein CASGYSNQPQHF.

The sample holds a few counts of this clonotype. The chain combines TRBV30 with TRBJ2-2; the match to TRBD1 covers 10 bases. This CDR3 contains 13 residues. Germline V CDR1 and CDR2: GTSNPN, SVGIG (reference sequence). CDR3 DNA sequence: TGTGGGGGGGGACAGGGGACCACCGGGGAGCTGTTTTTT. As protein: CGGGQGTTGELFF.

There are a few counts of this clonotype. The rearrangement joins TRBV7-2 to TRBJ2-3, with TRBD2 identical over 9 bases. Germline V gene sequence: CDR1 SGHTA, CDR2 FQGNSA. V shed 2 bases and J 5 bases; nucleotides not matched to a gene: 14. The CDR3 runs 18 residues. CDR3 coding DNA: TGTGCCAGCAGCTTATACGTTGCGGGGGGGAGTGATGGAGATACGCAGTATTTT. Translated: CASSLYVAGGSDGDTQYF. The complete variable domain, with remaining parts taken from reference TRBV7-2 and TRBJ2-3, reads GAGVSQSPSNKVTEKGKDVELRCDPISGHTALYWYRQSLGQGLEFLIYFQGNSAPDKSGLPSDRFSAERTGGSVSTLTIQRTQQEDSAVYLCASSLYVAGGSDGDTQYFGPGTRLTVL.

In this sample, this clonotype turned up a few times. This sequence joins TRBV20-1 and TRBJ1-6; D unclear. V lost 1 base and J 7 bases, leaving 11 bases between the germline ends. CDR1 and CDR2 from the germline V gene are DFQATT and SNEGSKA (reference sequence). This CDR3 has 14 amino acids. The CDR3 DNA sequence: TGCAGTGCTAGAGCGACACTATCCAATTCACCCCTCCACTTT. Protein: CSARATLSNSPLHF.

CDR3 sequence reads: CASSGATSGGTDTQYF. CDR3 nucleotides: TGTGCCAGCAGCGGGGCGACTAGCGGGGGCACAGATACGCAGTATTTT. This chain links TRBV6-2 or TRBV6-3 with TRBJ2-3; 11 nucleotides line up with TRBD2. The CDR3 is 16 residues long. J gave up 1 base and V 6 bases, and 6 bases lay outside the gene matches. Germline-derived CDR1 and CDR2 are MNHEY and SVGEGT.

V usage is TRBV3-1 and J usage is TRBJ1-5, with TRBD1 matching 7 bases. In germline, CDR1 is LGHDT, CDR2 YNNKEL (reference sequence). Losses at the gene ends were 6 bases for V and 3 bases for J; bases not matched to a gene: 5. The CDR3 is made up of 14 amino acids. CDR3 coding DNA: TGTGCCAGCAGTAGGGACAGATTCAATCAGCCCCAGCATTTT. Translation gives CASSRDRFNQPQHF.

In this sample, this clonotype turned up many times. The chain has TRBV7-2 and TRBJ2-7; no clear D gene. The ends were cut back, 6 bases at V and 4 bases at J, with 13 bases in the middle. Germline V gene lookup returns CDR1 SGHTA and CDR2 FQGNSA. The CDR3 covers 13 residues. CDR3 loop: CASSLPSRYEQYF. CDR3 bases: TGTGCCAGCAGTTTACCCAGTAGATACGAGCAGTACTTC.

The chain links TRBV5-1 to TRBJ2-4; 7 bases fit TRBD2. J lost 1 base, V lost 5 bases, and 12 bases had no gene match. CDR1 is SGHRS, CDR2 YFSETQ, per germline. The CDR3 contains 17 residues. DNA of the CDR3: TGCGCCAGCAGTAATGGGAGGGGAGCAGTGGCCAAAAACATTCAGTACTTC. Residues: CASSNGRGAVAKNIQYF.

There are a few counts of this clonotype. The chain carries TRBV12-3 or TRBV12-4 and TRBJ2-7, with D possibly matching TRBD1 (6 bases). The CDR3 is made up of 18 amino acids. The V gene lost 0 bases and the J gene lost 1 base, with 19 bases spanning the gap. The CDR3: CASSLAGTGRGKSYEQYF. The CDR3 region has the DNA TGTGCCAGCAGTTTAGCGGGAACAGGCAGGGGAAAGTCCTACGAGCAGTACTTC.

This clonotype was observed many times. The genes are TRBV18 and TRBJ2-7; tentatively, D is TRBD1 (5 bases). Germline V gene lookup returns CDR1 KGHSH and CDR2 LQKENI. The CDR3 covers 12 residues. V was shortened by 1 base and J by 7 bases, with 8 bases between the two germline ends. The CDR3 spells CASSPRAGEQYF. The CDR3 DNA is TGTGCCAGCTCACCACGGGCAGGGGAGCAGTACTTC.

This clonotype was observed a single time. The chain links TRBV20-1 to TRBJ2-7; perhaps D is TRBD1 or TRBD2 (5 bases each). Trimming shortened V by 5 bases and J by 3 bases, and 14 bases separated the two germline ends. There are 13 residues in the CDR3. Germline assignment: CDR1 DFQATT and CDR2 SNEGSKA (reference sequence). Here the CDR3 DNA reads TGCAGTGCTCCCCGGGACGGCCACTACGAGCAGTACTTC. Protein product: CSAPRDGHYEQYF.

In its sample, this clonotype was seen many times. The rearrangement uses TRBV2 and TRBJ1-6; 7 nucleotides align to TRBD1. V trimming: 10 bases; J trimming: 7 bases; junction bases outside the gene matches: 10. Germline values: CDR1 SNHLY, CDR2 FYNNEI. This CDR3 has 14 residues. As DNA, the CDR3 is TGTGCCAACGGCCGACAGGGCGGCAATTCACCCCTCCACTTT. It is translated as CANGRQGGNSPLHF.

The chain recombines TRBV7-2 with TRBJ2-5, with 8 bases matching TRBD2. Germline CDR1 is SGHTA and CDR2 is FQGNSA. J lost 0 bases, V lost 6 bases, and 12 bases had no gene match. The CDR3 is 17 amino acids. The CDR3 sequence: CASSLFRGGGNQETQYF. The DNA of the CDR3 is TGTGCCAGCAGTCTTTTTCGAGGCGGGGGGAACCAAGAGACCCAGTACTTC.

The chain has TRBV19 and TRBJ1-1, with no clear D. In germline, CDR1 is LNHDA, CDR2 SQIVND (reference sequence). V lost 6 bases, J lost 0 bases, and 8 bases lay in between. The CDR3 loop spans 13 amino acids. Here the CDR3 reads CASRPHMNTEAFF. The CDR3 nucleotides are TGTGCCAGTAGACCACATATGAACACTGAAGCTTTCTTT. Complete variable domain (other parts from reference TRBV19 and TRBJ1-1): DGGITQSPKYLFRKEGQNVTLSCEQNLNHDAMYWYRQDPGQGLRLIYYSQIVNDFQKGDIAEGYSVSREKKESFPLTVTSAQKNPTAFYLCASRPHMNTEAFFGQGTRLTVV.

This clonotype appeared a few times. The rearrangement links TRBV2 to TRBJ2-7; D possibly corresponds to TRBD1 (6 bases). CDR1 and CDR2 (germline): SNHLY, FYNNEI. The CDR3 consists of 13 residues. With 7 bases removed from V and 6 bases from J, the gap between germline ends came to 16 bases. The CDR3 sequence is CASMEQVGGEQYF. Here the CDR3 DNA reads TGTGCCAGCATGGAGCAGGTAGGGGGCGAGCAGTACTTC.

The gene calls are TRBV19 and TRBJ2-7; 9 positions agree with TRBD2. Germline values: CDR1 LNHDA, CDR2 SQIVND (reference sequence). Germline trimming cut 4 bases from V and 3 bases from J; bases unmatched to any gene: 10. This CDR3 contains 16 residues. The CDR3 bases are TGTGCCAGTAGTAGGTGGCGGCTAGCGGGGTTCTACGAGCAGTACTTC. It yields the protein CASSRWRLAGFYEQYF. The whole variable domain, remainder taken from reference TRBV19 and TRBJ2-7, is DGGITQSPKYLFRKEGQNVTLSCEQNLNHDAMYWYRQDPGQGLRLIYYSQIVNDFQKGDIAEGYSVSREKKESFPLTVTSAQKNPTAFYLCASSRWRLAGFYEQYFGPGTRLTVT.

In its sample, this clonotype was seen many times. The gene calls are TRBV12-3 or TRBV12-4 and TRBJ2-6; D uncertain. The CDR3 is made up of 12 amino acids. Deletions cut 5 bases from V and 12 bases from J, with 11 bases between. CDR3 residues: CASSLSPSVLTF. CDR3 in DNA: TGTGCCAGCAGTCTTTCCCCCAGCGTCCTGACTTTC.